This T cell receptor (beta chain) derives from a study of Ad26.COV2.S vaccination and SARS-CoV-2 variants. Germline V CDR1 and CDR2: SGHVS, FQNEAQ. V gave up 0 bases and J gave up 4 bases, with 9 bases separating them. This CDR3 comprises 14 residues. The assay was immunoSEQ multiplex PCR, and TCRdb's table has in-frame clones only and misses some. There are 350,000 to 400,000 clones in the sample; around nine tenths occur only once, and about 1.9% lies in the top ten. Treatment of the sample: over 15 received Ad26.COV2.S at low or high dose, single or two shots; about 5 received placebo; per-sample allocation not given. Repertoires come from day 63 after the first vaccine or placebo injection. In Boston, an adult donor aged 18-55 years took part.

The sequence was obtained from a person aged 18-60 years who received the Ad26.COV2.S COVID-19 vaccine or a placebo. This sequence joins TRBV7-8 and TRBJ2-5; D not resolved. The sample consisted of peripheral blood, taken in a trial of Ad26.COV2.S vaccine versus placebo. The CDR3, as DNA: TGTGCCAGCAGCTTAGCCGGTCCGCGAGAGACCCAGTACTTC. It encodes CASSLAGPRETQYF.